This T cell receptor beta chain was identified in a study of a mutant IDH1 vaccine in newly diagnosed glioma. Study as a whole: Patients underwent eight vaccinations, which took place in weeks 1, 3, 5, 7, 11, 15, 19 and 23. There were roughly 62% males and around 40% females among treated patients, whose mean age was approximately 44 years. Standard pretreatment was either radiotherapy, temozolomide, or, for most, radiochemotherapy with temozolomide.

The germline gives CDR1 LNHNV, CDR2 YYDKDF (reference sequence). The V gene end was trimmed by 1 base and the J gene end by 7 bases; junction bases not matched to a gene: 8. The CDR3 is 16 residues long. Comment on this clone: Its antigen is not known.

As to time point: week 11, during vaccination. A 20-mer mutant IDH1 peptide at 300 ug was injected subcutaneously with topical imiquimod. Sequenced by immunoSEQ multiplex PCR; TCRdb stores in-frame clones only, minus some. The sample records about 120,000 clones, roughly 78% being singletons. Sample: PBMCs, taken from a glioma patient whose treatment included an IDH1 peptide vaccine. This receptor was taken from a man between 35 and 55 years old with glioma. This chain uses TRBV15 with TRBJ2-1; 9 bases are shared with TRBD2. CDR3 DNA: TGTGCCACCAGCAGAGGCGGGAGGGCCAAAGAGAATGAGCAGTTCTTC. As protein: CATSRGGRAKENEQFF.